This TCR beta chain was retrieved from a study of T cell responses to AZD1222 COVID-19 vaccine (dated by TCRdb to about 2021). In the study overall: AZD1222 recipients with second doses at about 4 weeks or about 12 weeks were pooled, because spike-specific TCR depth and breadth did not differ between schedules. TCR sequencing covered more than 230 trial participants: 200 to 220 given two doses of AZD1222 and about 26 given two doses of MenACWY control vaccine. Trial participants were enrolled by age into 18-55, 56-69 and 70-plus year subgroups, with around 140, 26 and 57 TCR-sequenced participants respectively. The investigation overall reported the following: Conclusions about previously exposed vaccinees are limited, since just 6 or 7 AZD1222 recipients were seropositive for SARS-CoV-2 at baseline. Spike-specific TCR breadth and depth rose significantly after two AZD1222 doses compared with day 0 and with MenACWY recipients. Nearly half of unique spike-specific TCRs reportedly recognized epitopes outside regions mutated in the B.1.351 and B.1.1.7 variants. The 56-69-year group was small, and its depth increase did not reach significance, likely because of low power. Participants were mostly white British, with more females than males. The authors suggested clonal diversity may have been underestimated. Because no day 14 peak-response samples were available, repertoires were characterized only after the peak T cell response. Vaccine-associated CD4 TCRs spanned the whole spike protein, with dominant responses in regions 160-218 and 743-854.

The sample's time point, from its label and the paper: baseline before first vaccination. Vaccinee samples came from UK trials COV001 and COV002, including a single-blind randomized controlled phase 2/3 trial of AZD1222 (ChAdOx1 nCoV-19) in healthy adults. For TCRbeta chain sequencing, PBMC samples were collected from trial participants at day 0 and at day 28 after the second dose. The CDR3 sequence holds 15 residues, the cysteine and phenylalanine included. Only the CDR3 DNA stays, 45 bases, in frame from base 1. CDR1 and CDR2, looked up from the germline V gene (reference sequence), are DFQATT and SNEGSKA. The germline ends are 17 bases apart after V is trimmed by 3 bases and J by 8 bases. Regarding this clone: What antigen it recognizes has not been identified. Base quality data are lacking; no much larger clone is found one base away.

The CDR3 regions of human TCRbeta chains were analyzed by immunosequencing. In the original analysis: Repertoire TCRs were matched against a reference library of SARS-CoV-2-specific TCRs generated with the MIRA antigen-specificity platform. Breadth meant the fraction of unique TCRs that were SARS-CoV-2-associated, whereas depth meant the fraction of total T cells that were SARS-CoV-2-associated. Using the MIRA data, each spike-specific TCR was assigned both to the spike region to which the TCR was reactive and to a CD4 or CD8 class. Log10-transformed breadth and depth values were compared by one-way ANOVA with Sidak's multiple comparisons tests. Here the immuneACCESS table is served through TCRdb, limited to in-frame sequences with V and J called. Missing clones are a known gap in these copies; in checked studies unresolved V genes cover under half, and the rest lacks a known reason. The D gene and trimming were derived from the DNA, and the V and J assignments and clone size from that table. Within this sample are about 170,000 clones, with approximately 86% of them counted one time only. The ten largest clonotypes hold roughly 2.5% of the sample.

Rearrangement joined TRBV20-1 to TRBJ1-6; TRBD1 is perhaps the D gene, given 5 matching bases. Sequencing was performed on peripheral blood, taken on day 0 of AZD1222 vaccination. The clonotype was recovered from an adult in good health. The nucleotide sequence is TGCAGTGCTAGTCCCACGAACACAGGCCATTCACCCCTCCACTTT. This yields the protein CSASPTNTGHSPLHF.